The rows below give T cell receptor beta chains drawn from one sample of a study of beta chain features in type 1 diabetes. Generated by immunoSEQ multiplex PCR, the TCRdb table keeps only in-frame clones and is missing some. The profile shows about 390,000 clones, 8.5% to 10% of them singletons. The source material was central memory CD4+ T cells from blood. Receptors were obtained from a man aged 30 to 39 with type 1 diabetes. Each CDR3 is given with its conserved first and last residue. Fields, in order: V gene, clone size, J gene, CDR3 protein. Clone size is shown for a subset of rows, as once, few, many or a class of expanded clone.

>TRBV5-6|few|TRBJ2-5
CASSLLQGTQETQYF
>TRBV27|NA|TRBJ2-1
CASSPLGQKRSYNEQFF
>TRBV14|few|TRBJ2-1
CASSPYYGTSGYNEQFF
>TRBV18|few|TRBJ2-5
CASSPPGQGGETQYF
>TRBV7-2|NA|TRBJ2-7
CASSLGGGFSYEQYF
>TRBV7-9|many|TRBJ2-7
CAILRQETDEQYF
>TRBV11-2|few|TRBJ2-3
CASSPLGFGTQYF
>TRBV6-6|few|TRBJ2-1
CASSPRTLATYNEQFF
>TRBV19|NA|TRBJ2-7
CASSAQTGGSAEQYF
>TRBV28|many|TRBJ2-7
CASWTGSTYEQYF
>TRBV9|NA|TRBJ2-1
CASSGLSWGNEQFF
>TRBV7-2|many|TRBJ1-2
CASSFPQGYGYTF
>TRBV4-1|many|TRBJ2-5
CASSADYSETQYF